This T cell receptor beta chain was captured by sequencing in a study of Ad26.COV2.S vaccination and SARS-CoV-2 variants. General observations from the study: Analytic work on TCR breadth and depth might have understated the full extent of total T cell responses. Across vaccine and placebo recipients, the breadth of non-spike TCRs was similar.

Details on this clone: Its antigen is as yet unknown.

Only in-frame clones appear in the TCRdb table, and some are missing; sequencing was by immunoSEQ multiplex PCR. Among fewer than 600,000 clones listed, around 89% were seen once. Treatment defined: 15 to 20 received Ad26.COV2.S at low or high dose, single or two shots; roughly five received placebo; per-sample allocation not given. Sample collection was performed on day 63 after the first vaccine or placebo injection. An adult of 18-55 years in Boston served as donor. Per germline, CDR1 MNHNS and CDR2 SASEGT. The CDR3 is 17 residues long. The V segment lost 6 bases and the J segment 4 bases; nucleotides outside the gene matches: 12.

The V call is TRBV6-1, the J call TRBJ2-1, with 10 positions matching TRBD2. The source was peripheral blood, collected in a trial of Ad26.COV2.S vaccine versus placebo. The receptor's source is a person aged 18-60 years who received the Ad26.COV2.S COVID-19 vaccine or a placebo. The chain's CDR3 is CASRERHGLAAYNEQFF. The CDR3 DNA is TGTGCCAGCAGGGAAAGGCATGGACTAGCGGCTTACAATGAGCAGTTCTTC.